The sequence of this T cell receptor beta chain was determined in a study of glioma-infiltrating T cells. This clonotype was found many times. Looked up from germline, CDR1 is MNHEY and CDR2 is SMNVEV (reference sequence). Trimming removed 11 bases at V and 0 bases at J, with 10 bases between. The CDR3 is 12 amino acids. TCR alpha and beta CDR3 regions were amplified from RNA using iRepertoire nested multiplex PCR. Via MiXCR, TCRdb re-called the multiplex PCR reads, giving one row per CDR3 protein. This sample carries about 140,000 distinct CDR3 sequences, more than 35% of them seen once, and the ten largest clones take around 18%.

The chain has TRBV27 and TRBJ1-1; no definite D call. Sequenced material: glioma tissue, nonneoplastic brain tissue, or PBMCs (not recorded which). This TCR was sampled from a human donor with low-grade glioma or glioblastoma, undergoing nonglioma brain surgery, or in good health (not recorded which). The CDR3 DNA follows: TGTGCCTCCGGTAGGCTGAACACTGAAGCTTTCTTT. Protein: CASGRLNTEAFF.